This entry lists 17 T cell receptor beta chains sequenced from one sample in a study of blood T cells in healthy people across ages. The second PCR ran roughly 7 to 12 cycles with a sample-barcoded 5' primer and J-beta primers. TCRdb itself ran the 5' RACE reads through MiXCR, one entry per CDR3 protein. Of 780,000 or so distinct CDR3 sequences in the sample, roughly three fifths are singletons; the top ten hold around 24%. Sequenced material: blood. The receptors shown here come from a man between 40 and 49 years old in good health.

A remark on this clonotype: Sequence at one end of the junction differs from germline and may be a read error. The chain carries TRBV7-3 and TRBJ2-3; 7 bases match TRBD2. Germline lookup yields CDR1 SGHTA and CDR2 FQGTGA. The CDR3 runs 17 residues. The chain's CDR3 is CASSLTPGLFHTDTQYF. In nucleotides, the CDR3 is TGTGCCAGCAGCCTAACACCGGGACTATTCCACACAGATACGCAGTATTTT.

V and J are TRBV29-1 and TRBJ2-7; perhaps TRBD2 as D (5 bases). The end of the DNA is better explained by TRBJ2-5, so the J call may be wrong. CDR3 length: 14 amino acids. Germline assignment: CDR1 SQVTM and CDR2 ANQGSEA. CDR3 in amino acids: CSVVAIKVGETQYF. The CDR3 DNA reads TGCAGCGTAGTAGCGATAAAAGTGGGAGAGACCCAGTACTTC.

This chain joins TRBV18 and TRBJ1-4; perhaps TRBD1 as D (5 bases). From germline, CDR1 is KGHSH and CDR2 LQKENI. The CDR3 consists of 15 residues. The V gene lost 4 bases and the J gene lost 1 base, with 10 bases spanning the gap. CDR3 nucleotides: TGTGCCAGCTCACTGCCCCAGGGAACTAATGAAAAACTGTTTTTT. This codes for CASSLPQGTNEKLFF.

This rearrangement joins TRBV25-1 to TRBJ2-4; a possible D gene is TRBD1 (6 bases). V dropped 4 bases and J dropped 6 bases, with 13 bases sitting between them. Germline CDR1 and CDR2: MGHDK and SYGVNS. CDR3 length: 14 amino acids. CDR3 nucleotide sequence: TGTGCCAGCAGTGTTACCGGGACACTAAACATTCAGTACTTC. Translating gives CASSVTGTLNIQYF.

In the case of this clonotype: One junction end does not reproduce the germline sequence, and a read error may be involved. This chain joins TRBV20-1 and TRBJ2-1; D possibly corresponds to TRBD2 (6 bases). The CDR3 consists of 16 residues. Germline CDR1 reads DFQATT; CDR2 reads SNEGSKA (reference sequence). The CDR3 DNA reads TGCAGTGCCAGAGATGTGGTGAGGAGGGGTTCGAATGAGCAGTTCTTC. This gives the protein CSARDVVRRGSNEQFF.

The chain uses TRBV28 and TRBJ2-3, with 7 bases aligning to TRBD1. Germline CDR1 is MDHEN and CDR2 is SYDVKM. V was pared by 6 bases and J by 2 bases, with 14 bases of the junction left unmatched. CDR3 length: 17 residues. CDR3 coding DNA: TGTGCCAGCAGCCCCTATGGACAGGAGACTTACACAGATACGCAGTATTTT. Translated: CASSPYGQETYTDTQYF.

CDR3 sequence (DNA): TGTGCCAGCAGCTTAGTGCCGGGATTGAACACTGAAGCTTTCTTT. Residues: CASSLVPGLNTEAFF. The V and J genes are TRBV7-2 and TRBJ1-1; unclear D gene. Germline CDR1 is SGHTA and CDR2 is FQGNSA. The CDR3 is made up of 15 amino acids. The V end lost 1 base, the J end lost 0 bases, and 9 bases lay between the germline ends.

The chain has TRBV28 and TRBJ2-3, with 11 bases identical to TRBD2. The CDR3 sequence is 15 residues long. From germline, CDR1 is MDHEN and CDR2 SYDVKM. V was pared by 4 bases and J by 4 bases, with 4 bases of the junction left unmatched. The CDR3 coding sequence is TGTGCCAGCAGTTCCGGGACTAGCGGCGCAGATACGCAGTATTTT. Amino acid sequence: CASSSGTSGADTQYF.

The V call is TRBV7-2, the J call TRBJ2-1; TRBD1 might be the D (7 bases). Germline CDR1 is SGHTA and CDR2 is FQGNSA. The CDR3 extends over 15 amino acids. Trimming removed 2 bases at V and 13 bases at J, with 21 bases between. DNA of the CDR3: TGTGCCAGCAGCTTACAAGGAGGGACAGAAGAGACCCAGTTCTTC. Translation: CASSLQGGTEETQFF.

This clonotype has a handful of counts. This chain links TRBV7-9 with TRBJ1-2; 7 bases align to TRBD1. Germline CDR1 is SEHNR and CDR2 is FQNEAQ (reference sequence). The ends lost 5 bases at V and 5 bases at J; junction bases unmatched: 8. The length of the CDR3 is 14 residues. The CDR3 sequence: CASSPTGIEYGYTF. The CDR3 bases are TGTGCCAGCAGCCCGACAGGGATTGAGTATGGCTACACCTTC.

In this sample, this clonotype turned up a few times. V gene TRBV11-2 combines with J gene TRBJ1-2, with 9 bases that match TRBD1. The CDR3 totals 14 residues. The ends lost 1 base at V and 8 bases at J; junction bases unmatched: 5. Germline V gene lookup returns CDR1 SGHAT and CDR2 FQNNGV. CDR3 amino acids: CASSLARQGGGYTF. The CDR3 DNA sequence: TGTGCCAGCAGCTTAGCGCGACAGGGGGGAGGCTACACCTTC.

Note on this clonotype: An end of the junction does not agree with germline; a read error may underlie this. This sequence joins TRBV24-1 and TRBJ2-4; TRBD2 aligns across 13 bases. Germline loops: CDR1 KGHDR, CDR2 SFDVKD. The CDR3 loop spans 17 amino acids. CDR3: CATSDVGLAGAKDIQYF. The CDR3 DNA sequence: TGTGCCACCAGTGATGTCGGACTAGCGGGAGCCAAAGACATTCAGTACTTC.

The genes are TRBV10-3 and TRBJ2-7, with D hard to call. The germline V and J ends were trimmed by 0 bases and 5 bases, with 11 bases remaining between them. The CDR3 sequence is 14 residues long. Germline loops: CDR1 ENHRY, CDR2 SYGVKD. CDR3 bases: TGTGCCATCAGTGAGTCTACCCCCAGCAACGAGCAGTACTTC. Amino acid sequence: CAISESTPSNEQYF.

The chain combines TRBV10-3 with TRBJ2-7; 7 nucleotides line up with TRBD1. V shed 10 bases and J 1 base; nucleotides not matched to a gene: 10. Germline CDR1 is ENHRY and CDR2 is SYGVKD. The CDR3 consists of 14 residues. CDR3 DNA sequence: TGTGCCACGCTAGACAGGGACGGGTCCTACGAGCAGTACTTC. It yields the protein CATLDRDGSYEQYF.

This clonotype was recorded a few times. The rearrangement joins TRBV6-5 to TRBJ2-3, with 10 bases matching TRBD2. The CDR3 extends over 16 amino acids. Trimming removed 6 bases from V and 4 bases from J; junction bases left unmatched: 10. Germline-derived CDR1 and CDR2 are MNHEY and SVGAGI. The CDR3 DNA follows: TGTGCCAGCAGCCCCCCTAGCGGGAGTGGGGCAGATACGCAGTATTTT. It encodes CASSPPSGSGADTQYF.

The gene calls are TRBV6-2 or TRBV6-3 and TRBJ2-6, with a possible D match to TRBD2 (5 bases). The CDR3 is 14 residues long. V dropped 7 bases and J dropped 3 bases, with 10 bases sitting between them. Germline CDR1 MNHEY, CDR2 SVGEGT. As DNA, the CDR3 is TGTGCCAGCACCACGGGGAGTGGGGCCAACGTCCTGACTTTC. Amino acids: CASTTGSGANVLTF.

The gene calls are TRBV29-1 and TRBJ2-5; 8 bases are a match to TRBD1. J was trimmed by 3 bases and V by 3 bases; bases with no gene match: 6. Germline CDR1 SQVTM, CDR2 ANQGSEA. The CDR3 covers 14 residues. The CDR3 loop is CSVDARGLEETQYF. CDR3 DNA sequence: TGCAGCGTTGATGCCAGGGGGCTTGAAGAGACCCAGTACTTC.